Included here is one TCR delta chain sequence, with context. This clone was counted many times. This receptor's antigen is unknown. A far more abundant clone sits one base away, making this likely a read error. The sample carries other DNA sequences with the same CDR3. This specimen comes from a study of γδ T cells in repeated Plasmodium falciparum infection (dated by TCRdb to about 2021). At the level of the whole study: Malian children exposed to intense seasonal malaria transmission were enrolled in the natural-infection arm and compared with Australian children matched for age and gender. Four controlled human malaria infections were administered to five malaria-naive U.S. adults over roughly 600 days by bites from P. falciparum NF54-infected Anopheles stephensi mosquitoes. Samples were collected from controlled-infection subjects at baseline, immediately before selected infections, and 21 days after each infection. Malian gammadelta TCR repertoires were analysed cross-sectionally during no-transmission periods and were analysed longitudinally across acute febrile malaria episodes. Using both natural infection in Mali and controlled human malaria infection, the study looked at the way repeated Plasmodium falciparum infection shapes the human gammadelta T cell repertoire.

The method behind the library was multiplex PCR. TCRdb records Illumina MiSeq as the sequencer. Every sorted gammadelta T cell sample had both its TCR gamma (TRG) and TCR delta (TRD) chains sequenced. For the original study's pipeline: The repertoire analyses drew on clonotype tree plots, the accumulated frequency of the top 20 clonotypes, and diversity index (DI) and D75 metrics. Public reads were reanalyzed in TCRdb with CATT, and rows carrying the same DNA were merged afterwards. TCRdb's processing, not the authors' own work, is the source of the V and J calls. This sample holds approximately 50,000 delta-chain clones; roughly 2% were observed only once. Together, the top ten hold around 25% of the sample. The full study reports these points: Analysis of inter-individual variability in gammadelta T cell responses was limited by the small size of the controlled-infection cohort. The Malian cohort came from a small rural village of predominantly one ethnic group, limiting generalizability.

The source is a pool of human donors (malaria-infected and uninfected, not separated). The sequenced sample was gamma-delta T cells from blood.

The bases read TGTGCTCTTGGGGACCTAAGTAGGGGGCGTTTGTGGACTGGGGGATGTAGGCTCATCTTT. Its translation reads: CALGDLSRGRLWTGGCRLIF. This receptor chain uses TRDV1 and TRDJ1, and TRDD3 matches 10 of the central bases. Trimming accounts for 3 bases at V and 11 bases at J, while the number of junction bases matched to no gene is 27. The CDR3, cysteine through phenylalanine, is 20 amino acids long. Of the read, only the CDR3 DNA is kept; its 60 bases are in frame from base 1. Via the germline V gene, CDR1 is TSWWSYY and CDR2 QGS.